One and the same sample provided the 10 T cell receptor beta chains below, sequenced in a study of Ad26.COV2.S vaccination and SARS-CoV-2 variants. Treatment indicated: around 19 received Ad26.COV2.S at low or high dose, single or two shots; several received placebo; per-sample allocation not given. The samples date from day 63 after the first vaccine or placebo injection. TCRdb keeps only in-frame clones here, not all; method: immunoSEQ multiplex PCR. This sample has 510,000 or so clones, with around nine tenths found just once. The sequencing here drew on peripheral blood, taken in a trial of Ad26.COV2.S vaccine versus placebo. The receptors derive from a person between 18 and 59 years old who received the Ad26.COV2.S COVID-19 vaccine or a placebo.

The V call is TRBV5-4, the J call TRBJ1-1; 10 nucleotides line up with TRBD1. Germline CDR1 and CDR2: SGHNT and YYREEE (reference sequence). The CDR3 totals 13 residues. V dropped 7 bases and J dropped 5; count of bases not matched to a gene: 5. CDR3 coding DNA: TGTGCCAGCGGCGACAGGGGGCGAACTGAAGCTTTCTTT. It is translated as CASGDRGRTEAFF.

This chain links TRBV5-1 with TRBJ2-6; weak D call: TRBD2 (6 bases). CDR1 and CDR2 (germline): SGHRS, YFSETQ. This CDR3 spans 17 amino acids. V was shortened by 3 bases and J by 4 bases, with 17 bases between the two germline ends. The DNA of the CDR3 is TGCGCCAGCAGCTGGGGGGTTTTAAGGACCGGGGCCAACGTCCTGACTTTC. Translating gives CASSWGVLRTGANVLTF.

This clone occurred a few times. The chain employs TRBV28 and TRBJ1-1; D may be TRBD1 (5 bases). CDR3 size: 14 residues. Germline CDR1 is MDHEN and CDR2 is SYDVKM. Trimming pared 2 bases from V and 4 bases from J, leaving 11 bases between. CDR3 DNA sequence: TGTGCCAGCAGTTTACCAGGGAGGAGCACTGAAGCTTTCTTT. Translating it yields CASSLPGRSTEAFF.

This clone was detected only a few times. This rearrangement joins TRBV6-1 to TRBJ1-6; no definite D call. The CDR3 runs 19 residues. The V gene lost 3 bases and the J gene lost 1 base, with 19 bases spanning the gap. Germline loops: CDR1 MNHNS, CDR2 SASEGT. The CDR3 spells CASSDRRVRSGSYNSPLHF. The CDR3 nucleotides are TGTGCCAGCAGTGATCGGAGGGTGCGGAGCGGGTCCTATAATTCACCCCTCCACTTT.

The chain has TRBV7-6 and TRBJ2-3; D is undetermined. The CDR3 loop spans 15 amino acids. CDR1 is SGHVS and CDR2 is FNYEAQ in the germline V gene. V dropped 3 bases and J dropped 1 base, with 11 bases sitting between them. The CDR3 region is CASSFTSGGTDTQYF. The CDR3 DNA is TGTGCCAGCAGCTTTACCTCTGGTGGCACAGATACGCAGTATTTT.

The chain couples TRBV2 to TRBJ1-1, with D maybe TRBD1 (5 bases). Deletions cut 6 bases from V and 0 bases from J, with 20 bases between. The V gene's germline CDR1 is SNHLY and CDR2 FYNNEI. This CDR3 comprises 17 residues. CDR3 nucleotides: TGTGCCAGCAGCCCGGACATGATTCCACCCATGAACACTGAAGCTTTCTTT. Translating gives CASSPDMIPPMNTEAFF.

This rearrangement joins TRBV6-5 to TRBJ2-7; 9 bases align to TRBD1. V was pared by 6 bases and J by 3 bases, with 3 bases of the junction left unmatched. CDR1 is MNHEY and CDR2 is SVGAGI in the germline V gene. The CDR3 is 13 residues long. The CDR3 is CASRQGQGYEQYF. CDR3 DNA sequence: TGTGCCAGCAGGCAGGGACAGGGCTACGAGCAGTACTTC.

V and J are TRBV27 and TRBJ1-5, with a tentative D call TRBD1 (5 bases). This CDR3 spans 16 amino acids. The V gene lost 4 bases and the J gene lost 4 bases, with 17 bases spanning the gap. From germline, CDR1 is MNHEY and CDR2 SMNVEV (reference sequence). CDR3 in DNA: TGTGCCAGCAGTTCGGGGCTCCGCGGGGCAAATCAGCCCCAGCATTTT. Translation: CASSSGLRGANQPQHF.

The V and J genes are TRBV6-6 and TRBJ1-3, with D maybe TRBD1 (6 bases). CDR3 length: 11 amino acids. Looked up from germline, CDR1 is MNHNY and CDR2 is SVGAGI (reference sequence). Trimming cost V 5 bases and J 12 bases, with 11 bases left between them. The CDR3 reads CASSQGGGIYF. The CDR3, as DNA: TGTGCCAGCAGTCAAGGGGGGGGCATATATTTT.

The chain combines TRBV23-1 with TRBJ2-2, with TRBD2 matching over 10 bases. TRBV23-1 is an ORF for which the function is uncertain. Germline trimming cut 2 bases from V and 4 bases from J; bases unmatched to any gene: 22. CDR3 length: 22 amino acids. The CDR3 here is CASSQKGAERSSGSSSTGELFF. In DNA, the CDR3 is TGCGCCAGCAGTCAAAAAGGAGCCGAAAGGTCTAGCGGGAGCAGCAGCACCGGGGAGCTGTTTTTT.